This TCR beta chain is drawn from a study of tumor-infiltrating lymphocytes in glioblastoma multiforme. Overall study findings and caveats: The TCR and somatic mutation analysis included just one glioblastoma patient. RNA-based TCR sequencing may distort clone frequencies, since cells carry unequal TCR transcript numbers.

TCR beta libraries were built from RNA through three nested multiplex PCR rounds using modified ARM-PCR. TCRB-specific cDNA synthesis used 0.45 to 0.5 ug of total RNA. TCRdb fed the multiplex PCR reads into MiXCR, producing one record per CDR3 protein. The profile shows about 9,200 distinct CDR3 sequences, about 70% of them singletons. This CDR3 has 15 amino acids. CDR1 and CDR2 (germline): SGHTS, YDEGEE. V lost 2 bases to trimming and J lost 8 bases; unmatched junction nucleotides: 8. Comment on this clonotype: Its antigen remains unidentified. The conserved phenylalanine or tryptophan is not found at the CDR3 terminus, so this likely reflects a read error.

This TCR came from a male donor with glioblastoma. This chain links TRBV5-8 with TRBJ2-1; TRBD2 agrees at 9 bases. The specimen sequenced was brain tumor tissue. The CDR3 protein is CASSFRIAGADEQFS. The DNA of the CDR3 is TGTGCCAGCAGCTTCAGGATAGCGGGAGCTGATGAGCAGTTCTCC.